This TCR beta chain emerged from a study of graft-versus-host responses after intestinal transplantation. Overall study context: Every transplant recipient was induced with anti-thymocyte globulin, then maintained on tacrolimus and steroids for around 3 years.

This clone was picked up one time. Its matching antigen is unknown. Study-wide findings and caveats: Graft-versus-host to host-versus-graft clonal ratios in allografts were high in patients with graft-donor T cell macrochimerism. Researchers found GvH clones in recipient marrow, and some showed up first in ileum or blood.

Some clones are missing from TCRdb's copy, which holds only in-frame ones; the method was immunoSEQ multiplex PCR. The sample lists roughly 80,000 clones, around 87% occurring once. This CDR3 has 12 amino acids. Germline CDR1 and CDR2: SGHNT and YYREEE (reference sequence). V dropped 2 bases and J dropped 6 bases, with 9 bases sitting between them. This receptor was taken from a human donor who was the organ donor for an intestinal transplant. The chain is built from TRBV5-4 and TRBJ2-7; perhaps TRBD1 as D (6 bases). The specimen comprised unstimulated CD8+ T cells sorted from spleen or lymph node cells, sampled before transplant. CDR3 residues: CASSFGQLEQYF. CDR3 nucleotides: TGTGCCAGCAGCTTCGGACAGCTCGAGCAGTACTTC.